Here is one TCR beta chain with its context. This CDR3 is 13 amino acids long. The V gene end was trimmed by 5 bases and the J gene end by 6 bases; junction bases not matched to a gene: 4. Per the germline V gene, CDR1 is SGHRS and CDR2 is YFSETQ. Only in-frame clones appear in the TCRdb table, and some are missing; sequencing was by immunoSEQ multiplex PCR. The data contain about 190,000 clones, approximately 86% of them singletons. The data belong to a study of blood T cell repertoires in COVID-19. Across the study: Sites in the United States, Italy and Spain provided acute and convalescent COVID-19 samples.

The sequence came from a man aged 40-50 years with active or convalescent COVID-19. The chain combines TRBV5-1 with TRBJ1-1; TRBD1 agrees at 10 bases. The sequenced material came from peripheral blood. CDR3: CASRFDRGPEAFF. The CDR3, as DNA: TGCGCCAGCAGATTCGACAGGGGGCCTGAAGCTTTCTTT.